Presented here are 18 T cell receptor beta chains from one specimen sequenced in a study of blood T cell repertoires in COVID-19. Profiled with immunoSEQ multiplex PCR; TCRdb holds only in-frame clones, not every one. The sample gives roughly 290,000 clones, 70% to 90% of which show up once; about 2.2% is in the top ten. Sample: peripheral blood. Receptor source: a woman aged 30 to 39 who had recovered from COVID-19.

The rearrangement joins TRBV5-1 to TRBJ2-7, with TRBD1 as a possible D gene (5 bases). The CDR3 has 15 amino acids. V was clipped by 0 bases and J by 3 bases, with 13 bases between them. Germline-derived CDR1 and CDR2 are SGHRS and YFSETQ. CDR3 amino acids: CASSLASGQGYEQYF. The CDR3 DNA is TGCGCCAGCAGCTTGGCCTCCGGCCAGGGCTACGAGCAGTACTTC. The variable domain in full, with the rest retrieved from reference TRBV5-1 and TRBJ2-7, is KAGVTQTPRYLIKTRGQQVTLSCSPISGHRSVSWYQQTPGQGLQFLFEYFSETQRNKGNFPGRFSGRQFSNSRSEMNVSTLELGDSALYLCASSLASGQGYEQYFGPGTRLTVT.

The chain combines TRBV20-1 with TRBJ1-2, with TRBD1 matching 7 bases. The CDR3 loop spans 11 amino acids. The J segment lost 8 bases and the V segment lost 4 bases, leaving 4 bases of the junction unmatched. Germline values: CDR1 DFQATT, CDR2 SNEGSKA (reference sequence). CDR3 in amino acids: CSANRGWGYTF. The CDR3 nucleotides read TGCAGTGCTAACAGGGGTTGGGGCTACACCTTC.

The rearrangement uses TRBV5-5 and TRBJ2-5; 8 bases line up with TRBD1. Germline V gives CDR1 SGHKS, CDR2 YYEKEE (reference sequence). There are 15 residues in the CDR3. With 1 base clipped from V and 5 bases from J, the junction kept 7 bases outside the gene matches. The CDR3 DNA sequence: TGTGCCAGCAGCTTGTATGTCGGACAGGGTGAGACCCAGTACTTC. It specifies CASSLYVGQGETQYF.

This clone appeared a few times. CDR3: CASSLDTSLELFF. The DNA of the CDR3 is TGTGCCAGCAGCCTGGACACCTCGTTGGAACTGTTTTTT. The rearrangement joins TRBV3-1 (or the pseudogene TRBV3-2) to TRBJ1-4, with D possibly TRBD1 on 5 matching bases. The germline V and J ends were trimmed by 4 bases and 12 bases, with 15 bases remaining between them. Germline lookup yields CDR1 LGHDT and CDR2 YNNKEL (reference sequence). This CDR3 has 13 amino acids.

The CDR3 DNA reads TGTGCCAGCAGCCCTAGCCGGAGTAGAGGGCGGAACACTGAAGCTTTCTTT. As protein: CASSPSRSRGRNTEAFF. V gene TRBV7-8 combines with J gene TRBJ1-1; the D is unclear. From germline, CDR1 is SGHVS and CDR2 FQNEAQ. V shed 5 bases and J shed 1 base, with 20 bases lying between them. CDR3 length: 17 residues.

This chain joins TRBV5-6 and TRBJ1-4; D remains ambiguous. CDR1 and CDR2 from the germline V gene are SGHDT and YYEEEE. The CDR3 consists of 15 residues. The V end lost 4 bases, the J end lost 2 bases, and 12 bases lay between the germline ends. CDR3 amino acids: CASSVVAGTNEKLFF. The CDR3 DNA follows: TGTGCCAGCAGCGTCGTGGCAGGCACTAATGAAAAACTGTTTTTT.

This chain uses TRBV9 with TRBJ1-3; no clear D gene. The CDR3 spans 16 residues. Germline loops: CDR1 SGDLS, CDR2 YYNGEE. Trimming removed 3 bases from V and 0 bases from J, with 13 bases in between. CDR3 nucleotides: TGTGCCAGCAGCGCCAGTGAGGTCACCTCTGGAAACACCATATATTTT. Translated: CASSASEVTSGNTIYF.

The rearrangement joins TRBV9 to TRBJ2-1, with 8 nucleotides matching TRBD2. Trimming at V came to 3 bases and at J to 5 bases, leaving 4 bases not matched to a gene. This CDR3 region has 14 residues. Germline lookup yields CDR1 SGDLS and CDR2 YYNGEE. CDR3 residues: CASSDDSGDNEQFF. CDR3 in DNA: TGTGCCAGCAGCGATGATAGCGGGGACAATGAGCAGTTCTTC.

The chain has TRBV4-1 and TRBJ2-7, with a weak D call TRBD2 (5 bases). The CDR3 has 16 amino acids. Per germline, CDR1 MGHRA and CDR2 YSYEKL. Trimming took off 1 base at V and 3 bases at J, with 16 bases between the two ends. Here the CDR3 DNA reads TGCGCCAGCAGCCAAGGAGGAGTGGACGGACTCTACGAGCAGTACTTC. Amino acid sequence: CASSQGGVDGLYEQYF.

CDR3 sequence: CASSEEILANLGEQYF. The DNA for the CDR3 is TGTGCCAGCAGTGAAGAAATATTAGCGAACCTGGGCGAGCAGTACTTC. This sequence joins TRBV2 and TRBJ2-7, with a tentative D call TRBD2 (5 bases). Germline CDR1 is SNHLY and CDR2 is FYNNEI. The CDR3 contains 16 residues. V lost 1 base, J lost 6 bases, and 19 bases lay in between.

This chain links TRBV11-3 with TRBJ2-1; D is possibly TRBD2 (5 bases). Germline loops: CDR1 SGHNT, CDR2 YENEEA. Trimming stripped 5 bases from V and 5 bases from J, with 16 bases between. CDR3 length: 15 residues. CDR3 sequence reads: CASSARGRSDNEQFF. The DNA of the CDR3 is TGTGCCAGCAGCGCTCGGGGAAGAAGTGACAATGAGCAGTTCTTC.

V gene TRBV3-1 (or the pseudogene TRBV3-2) combines with J gene TRBJ2-1; possible D gene TRBD2, 5 bases. CDR1 is LGHDT, CDR2 YNNKEL, per germline (reference sequence). The V end lost 0 bases, the J end lost 10 bases, and 7 bases lay between the germline ends. The CDR3 extends over 12 amino acids. As DNA, the CDR3 is TGTGCCAGCAGCCAAGAACGCGGGGAGCAGTTCTTC. It specifies CASSQERGEQFF.

The rearrangement uses TRBV4-1 and TRBJ2-3; D is perhaps TRBD2 (5 bases). CDR1 and CDR2 (germline): MGHRA, YSYEKL. V was clipped by 2 bases and J by 2 bases, with 8 bases between them. The CDR3 runs to 14 residues. The CDR3 is CASSQPTNTDTQYF. CDR3 DNA: TGCGCCAGCAGCCAACCGACTAACACAGATACGCAGTATTTT.

In this sample, this clone turned up once. The chain uses TRBV2 and TRBJ1-2; D remains ambiguous. CDR3 length: 13 amino acids. V dropped 2 bases and J dropped 2 bases, with 6 bases sitting between them. Germline-derived CDR1 and CDR2 are SNHLY and FYNNEI. The CDR3, as DNA: TGTGCCAGCAGTGAATCCGGGAACTATGGCTACACCTTC. This sequence encodes CASSESGNYGYTF. Filled out from reference TRBV2 and TRBJ1-2, the complete variable domain reads EPEVTQTPSHQVTQMGQEVILRCVPISNHLYFYWYRQILGQKVEFLVSFYNNEISEKSEIFDDQFSVERPDGSNFTLKIRSTKLEDSAMYFCASSESGNYGYTFGSGTRLTVV.

The chain couples TRBV28 to TRBJ2-7; D is uncertain. Trimming cost V 7 bases and J 3 bases, with 16 bases left between them. This CDR3 is 14 amino acids long. Germline V lookup: CDR1 MDHEN, CDR2 SYDVKM. The CDR3 region is CASTPQRLSYEQYF. Written as DNA, the CDR3 is TGTGCCAGCACCCCCCAGAGGCTCAGCTACGAGCAGTACTTC.

Only a few counts were recorded for this clone. V gene TRBV29-1 combines with J gene TRBJ2-7; unclear D gene. V was cut by 6 bases and J by 5 bases, with 11 bases left in between. The CDR3 is made up of 11 amino acids. Per germline, CDR1 SQVTM and CDR2 ANQGSEA. CDR3: CSVVLSHEQYF. Here the CDR3 DNA reads TGCAGCGTCGTCTTAAGCCACGAGCAGTACTTC.

The V gene is TRBV2, the J gene TRBJ1-1, with TRBD1 matching 12 bases. This CDR3 region has 14 residues. In germline, CDR1 is SNHLY, CDR2 FYNNEI. With V trimmed by 6 bases and J by 8 bases, 7 bases remained unmatched. In nucleotides, the CDR3 is TGTGCCAGCAGCGAGGCCGGGACAGGGGGCGAAGCTTTCTTT. This translates into CASSEAGTGGEAFF.

The chain carries TRBV6-5 and TRBJ1-5, with TRBD1 identical over 10 bases. Germline lookup yields CDR1 MNHEY and CDR2 SVGAGI. The junction had 7 bases not matched to a gene; V was cut back by 6 bases and J by 5 bases. The CDR3 totals 15 residues. The CDR3 DNA sequence: TGTGCCAGCAGCTCGGGACAGGGGCCCGATCAGCCCCAGCATTTT. It specifies CASSSGQGPDQPQHF.